The 32 T cell receptor beta chains below were found in one sample sequenced in a study of cytomegalovirus exposure and HLA in healthy donors. This PCR relied on a set of 60 Vbeta primers and 13 Jbeta primers. Data came from immunoSEQ multiplex PCR; TCRdb stores just in-frame clones and leaves some out. The table shows about 120,000 clones, with 60% to 80% occurring only once. The sequenced material came from PBMCs. All receptors derive from a male donor in good health and CMV-seronegative.

The genes are TRBV7-9 and TRBJ1-5; D is possibly TRBD1 (6 bases). The V gene's germline CDR1 is SEHNR and CDR2 FQNEAQ (reference sequence). Trimming shortened V by 5 bases and J by 7 bases, and 12 bases separated the two germline ends. CDR3 size: 13 residues. CDR3 loop: CASSNQGLQPQHF. The CDR3 bases are TGTGCCAGCAGCAACCAGGGGCTACAGCCCCAGCATTTT.

The chain couples TRBV6-1 to TRBJ2-7; D ambiguous. V was shortened by 1 base and J by 1 base, with 8 bases between the two germline ends. The CDR3 is 14 residues long. The germline CDR1 and CDR2 sequences are MNHNS and SASEGT. The CDR3 DNA is TGTGCCAGCAGTGAAGACGGAGTTTCCTACGAGCAGTACTTC. This translates into CASSEDGVSYEQYF.

The chain couples TRBV30 to TRBJ1-2; 7 positions match TRBD1. From germline, CDR1 is GTSNPN and CDR2 SVGIG (reference sequence). This CDR3 has 13 amino acids. Trimming cost V 3 bases and J 4 bases; bases outside gene matches: 5. CDR3 sequence (DNA): TGTGCCTGGAGGCAGGGACAGATCTATGGCTACACCTTC. It codes for CAWRQGQIYGYTF.

A word on this clone: The final CDR3 position lacks the conserved phenylalanine or tryptophan, pointing to a likely read error. The V call is TRBV27, the J call TRBJ2-7, with TRBD1 identical over 9 bases. CDR1 is MNHEY, CDR2 SMNVEV, per germline (reference sequence). CDR3 size: 15 residues. Losses at the gene ends were 5 bases for V and 2 bases for J; bases not matched to a gene: 7. DNA for the CDR3: TGTGCCAGCAGTCCAGCGTGGACAGGGGCCTACGAGCAGTACCTC. The encoded protein is CASSPAWTGAYEQYL.

J is TRBJ1-5 and V is TRBV29-1, with D possibly being TRBD1 (6 bases). The V end was cut by 3 bases, the J end by 1 base, with 25 bases between. CDR3 size: 19 residues. The germline V gene has CDR1 SQVTM and CDR2 ANQGSEA. Here the CDR3 reads CSVEGAGKGESISNQPQHF. Written as DNA, the CDR3 is TGCAGCGTTGAGGGGGCCGGGAAGGGTGAATCTATCAGCAATCAGCCCCAGCATTTT.

The chain couples TRBV10-3 to TRBJ2-7; 9 nucleotides agree with TRBD2. Germline V lookup: CDR1 ENHRY, CDR2 SYGVKD. After removal of 1 base from V and 1 base from J, the junction contained 2 bases not matched to a gene. The CDR3 runs to 15 residues. In nucleotides, the CDR3 is TGTGCCATCAGTGAGTTAGCGGGAGTTTCCTACGAGCAGTACTTC. As protein: CAISELAGVSYEQYF.

The chain is built from TRBV30 and TRBJ2-1; 10 nucleotides line up with TRBD2. The CDR3 is made up of 15 amino acids. V dropped 3 bases and J dropped 1; count of bases not matched to a gene: 3. From germline, CDR1 is GTSNPN and CDR2 SVGIG (reference sequence). CDR3 DNA: TGTGCCTGGAGGAGGACTAGCGGTTCCTACAATGAGCAGTTCTTC. The encoded protein is CAWRRTSGSYNEQFF.

CDR3 in amino acids: CAWGGGNTEAFF. CDR3 DNA sequence: TGTGCCTGGGGGGGCGGGAACACTGAAGCTTTCTTT. The chain carries TRBV30 and TRBJ1-1; a weak D match, TRBD1 (6 bases). Between the trimmed V and J ends, which lost 5 bases and 1 base, there was a span of 8 bases. Germline values: CDR1 GTSNPN, CDR2 SVGIG (reference sequence). CDR3 length: 12 residues.

This clone was detected only once. J is TRBJ1-2 and V is TRBV28, with 9 bases fitting TRBD1. Germline lookup yields CDR1 MDHEN and CDR2 SYDVKM. The CDR3 has 18 amino acids. V was clipped by 5 bases and J by 1 base; unmatched bases: 14. The CDR3 protein is CASSKRDRAERGNYGYTF. The CDR3 region has the DNA TGTGCCAGCAGTAAAAGGGACAGGGCAGAGAGGGGTAACTATGGCTACACCTTC.

The DNA of the CDR3 is TGTGCCAGCAGTTACCCCCCGACAGCGAACTATGGCTACACCTTC. Its translation: CASSYPPTANYGYTF. This rearrangement joins TRBV7-2 to TRBJ1-2; D perhaps matches TRBD1 (5 bases). From germline, CDR1 is SGHTA and CDR2 FQGNSA. V was pared by 6 bases and J by 2 bases, with 16 bases between. The CDR3 extends over 15 amino acids.

Of note for this clone: At one end the junction does not follow the germline gene, possibly because of a read error. The chain has TRBV2 and TRBJ2-3; 12 bases agree with TRBD2. CDR3 size: 18 residues. The germline V gene encodes CDR1 SNHLY and CDR2 FYNNEI. CDR3 in amino acids: CASRESLAGGLRSDTQYF. In nucleotides, the CDR3 is TGTGCCAGCCGTGAGAGTCTAGCGGGGGGGCTACGGTCAGATACGCAGTATTTT.

This chain uses TRBV7-9 with TRBJ2-1; no definite D call. Germline lookup yields CDR1 SEHNR and CDR2 FQNEAQ (reference sequence). This CDR3 region has 15 residues. V dropped 1 base and J dropped 5 bases, with 12 bases sitting between them. Here the CDR3 DNA reads TGTGCCAGCAGCTTAGACGGAGACGTGGACAATGAGCAGTTCTTC. It translates to CASSLDGDVDNEQFF.

This rearrangement joins TRBV28 to TRBJ1-2; D remains ambiguous. Trimming stripped 2 bases from V and 3 bases from J, with 13 bases between. The CDR3 is 15 amino acids. Germline V gene lookup returns CDR1 MDHEN and CDR2 SYDVKM. CDR3 bases: TGTGCCAGCAGTTTACCTCAGGCTTCTGACTATGGCTACACCTTC. Its protein is CASSLPQASDYGYTF.

The chain is built from TRBV19 and TRBJ2-5; D gene uncertain. Germline V CDR1 and CDR2: LNHDA, SQIVND (reference sequence). The CDR3 loop spans 13 amino acids. V dropped 1 base and J dropped 0 bases, with 3 bases sitting between them. CDR3 sequence: CASSIVNQETQYF. In DNA form, the CDR3 reads TGTGCCAGTAGTATAGTTAACCAAGAGACCCAGTACTTC.

V is TRBV30 and J is TRBJ1-2; a weak D match, TRBD1 (5 bases). CDR1 and CDR2 from the germline V gene are GTSNPN and SVGIG (reference sequence). The CDR3 has 12 amino acids. Trimming took off 3 bases at V and 6 bases at J, with 11 bases between the two ends. This CDR3 is CAWRIGVDGYTF. CDR3 in DNA: TGTGCCTGGAGAATAGGGGTCGATGGCTACACCTTC.

V usage is TRBV28 and J usage is TRBJ1-6; 7 nucleotides match TRBD1. Trimming removed 10 bases from V and 1 base from J; junction bases left unmatched: 4. CDR3 size: 14 residues. Germline V gives CDR1 MDHEN, CDR2 SYDVKM. Here the CDR3 DNA reads TGTGCCACTCGACAGGGTTCCTATAATTCACCCCTCCACTTT. Translation: CATRQGSYNSPLHF.

The V and J genes are TRBV2 and TRBJ2-7, with D uncertain. The CDR3 has 12 residues. Germline CDR1 reads SNHLY; CDR2 reads FYNNEI. Trimming cost V 5 bases and J 0 bases, with 5 bases left between them. The CDR3 sequence: CASSFSSYEQYF. The CDR3 nucleotides are TGTGCCAGCAGTTTTAGCTCCTACGAGCAGTACTTC. Full variable domain (remainder filled in from reference TRBV2 and TRBJ2-7): EPEVTQTPSHQVTQMGQEVILRCVPISNHLYFYWYRQILGQKVEFLVSFYNNEISEKSEIFDDQFSVERPDGSNFTLKIRSTKLEDSAMYFCASSFSSYEQYFGPGTRLTVT.

V is TRBV7-2 and J is TRBJ2-5; D perhaps matches TRBD1 (5 bases). Germline loops: CDR1 SGHTA, CDR2 FQGNSA. V was shortened by 6 bases and J by 4 bases, with 15 bases between the two germline ends. This CDR3 is 14 amino acids long. CDR3 sequence: CASRPGFASETQYF. Here the CDR3 DNA reads TGTGCCAGCAGGCCAGGGTTCGCTTCAGAGACCCAGTACTTC.

V gene TRBV13 combines with J gene TRBJ2-7, with 8 bases that match TRBD2. CDR3 length: 14 residues. V shed 1 base and J 4 bases; nucleotides not matched to a gene: 3. Germline loops: CDR1 PRHDT, CDR2 FYEKMQ (reference sequence). Here the CDR3 DNA reads TGTGCCAGCAGCTTAGCGGGGGGGGTATACGAGCAGTACTTC. Translated, it gives CASSLAGGVYEQYF.

In DNA, the CDR3 is TGTGCCAGCAGCTTAAAAGGGCAGGGCACTGAAGCTTTCTTT. Encoded protein: CASSLKGQGTEAFF. The chain has TRBV7-3 and TRBJ1-1, with a tentative D call TRBD1 (5 bases). The CDR3 totals 14 residues. Germline V gene sequence: CDR1 SGHTA, CDR2 FQGTGA. V was shortened by 1 base and J by 4 bases, with 10 bases between the two germline ends.

This chain links TRBV30 with TRBJ2-7, with 7 bases identical to TRBD1. V was pared by 0 bases and J by 0 bases, with 11 bases of the junction left unmatched. The CDR3 length is 17 residues. The germline V gene encodes CDR1 GTSNPN and CDR2 SVGIG (reference sequence). CDR3 region: CAWSVARQGLSSYEQYF. The DNA of the CDR3 is TGTGCCTGGAGTGTAGCCCGACAGGGATTAAGCTCCTACGAGCAGTACTTC.

Comment on this clone: Relative to the germline gene, one junction end is altered; a read error may explain this. V and J are TRBV5-6 and TRBJ2-7; TRBD1 matches 8 bases. The CDR3 sequence is 14 residues long. From germline, CDR1 is SGHDT and CDR2 YYEEEE. The CDR3 DNA is TGTGCCAGCCGCTTGAGACAGGGGAGGTACGAGCAGTACTTC. It yields the protein CASRLRQGRYEQYF.

CDR3 nucleotides: TGCGCCAGCAGTAGTAGCGGGGCCTACAATGAGCAGTTCTTC. It specifies CASSSSGAYNEQFF. The rearrangement links TRBV5-1 to TRBJ2-1; TRBD2 aligns across 8 bases. Per the germline V gene, CDR1 is SGHRS and CDR2 is YFSETQ. V was pared by 5 bases and J by 2 bases, with 3 bases of the junction left unmatched. The CDR3 is made up of 14 amino acids.

The sample holds a few counts of this clone. The chain combines TRBV6-6 with TRBJ2-4; tentatively, D is TRBD1 (5 bases). This CDR3 is 12 amino acids long. Germline loops: CDR1 MNHNY, CDR2 SVGAGI (reference sequence). With 6 bases removed from V and 12 bases from J, the gap between germline ends came to 15 bases. DNA for the CDR3: TGTGCCAGCAGAGATGACAGACGAACTCAGTACTTC. It codes for CASRDDRRTQYF.

The rearrangement uses TRBV4-3 and TRBJ2-1; TRBD2 matches at 7 bases. The V gene end was trimmed by 0 bases and the J gene end by 3 bases; junction bases not matched to a gene: 8. Looked up from germline, CDR1 is LGHNA and CDR2 is YSLEER. This CDR3 comprises 17 residues. CDR3 region: CASSQDLAGADYNEQFF. The CDR3 DNA is TGCGCCAGCAGCCAAGATCTTGCGGGAGCCGACTACAATGAGCAGTTCTTC.

Concerning this clone: Other DNA sequences in the sample encode the same CDR3. This chain uses TRBV7-2 with TRBJ2-3; TRBD2 matches at 12 bases. With 4 bases clipped from V and 4 bases from J, the junction kept 6 bases outside the gene matches. The CDR3 is 16 amino acids. Germline V gives CDR1 SGHTA, CDR2 FQGNSA. CDR3 protein: CASSSRLAGASDTQYF. DNA for the CDR3: TGTGCCAGCAGCTCCAGACTAGCGGGGGCTTCAGATACGCAGTATTTT.

The rearrangement uses TRBV2 and TRBJ1-4; D is perhaps TRBD1 (5 bases). V gave up 3 bases and J gave up 10 bases, with 18 bases separating them. This CDR3 contains 15 residues. From germline, CDR1 is SNHLY and CDR2 FYNNEI. CDR3 nucleotides: TGTGCCAGCAGTGATGGGAACAGGTGGTCTATAAAACTGTTTTTT. Protein sequence: CASSDGNRWSIKLFF.

The genes are TRBV4-3 and TRBJ1-2; D remains unclear. Trimming pared 0 bases from V and 4 bases from J, leaving 6 bases between. Germline lookup yields CDR1 LGHNA and CDR2 YSLEER. The CDR3 has 13 amino acids. The CDR3 region is CASSQEASYGYTF. The CDR3 nucleotides are TGCGCCAGCAGCCAAGAGGCCAGCTATGGCTACACCTTC.

The chain couples TRBV28 to TRBJ1-4, with 7 bases fitting TRBD1. Germline loops: CDR1 MDHEN, CDR2 SYDVKM. The CDR3 extends over 13 amino acids. With 1 base clipped from V and 7 bases from J, the junction kept 0 bases outside the gene matches. The CDR3 nucleotides read TGTGCCAGCAGTTTATACAGGGGTGAAAAACTGTTTTTT. Translation: CASSLYRGEKLFF. The whole variable domain, filled in from reference TRBV28 and TRBJ1-4, reads DVKVTQSSRYLVKRTGEKVFLECVQDMDHENMFWYRQDPGLGLRLIYFSYDVKMKEKGDIPEGYSVSREKKERFSLILESASTNQTSMYLCASSLYRGEKLFFGSGTQLSVL.

This chain connects TRBV6-1 to TRBJ2-5; TRBD2 agrees at 8 bases. Trimming took 4 bases from V and 9 from J; bases not matched to a gene: 16. The CDR3 totals 16 residues. Germline-derived CDR1 and CDR2 are MNHNS and SASEGT. The CDR3 sequence is CASSAPGTSVGSAQYF. CDR3 bases: TGTGCCAGCAGTGCGCCCGGGACTAGTGTTGGGTCGGCCCAGTACTTC.

The table lists this clone with a few counts. This sequence joins TRBV11-2 and TRBJ2-7, with 8 bases that match TRBD1. Germline V gives CDR1 SGHAT, CDR2 FQNNGV. The CDR3 loop spans 14 amino acids. Germline trimming cut 5 bases from V and 3 bases from J; bases unmatched to any gene: 6. The CDR3 loop reads CASSQDREFYEQYF. The CDR3 DNA follows: TGTGCCAGCAGCCAGGACAGGGAATTCTACGAGCAGTACTTC.

The gene calls are TRBV5-4 and TRBJ2-6, with TRBD1 matching 7 bases. The V gene's germline CDR1 is SGHNT and CDR2 YYREEE (reference sequence). V trimming: 2 bases; J trimming: 1 base; junction bases outside the gene matches: 6. The CDR3 covers 17 residues. The CDR3 reads CASSFDRVLSGANVLTF. For the CDR3, the DNA is TGTGCCAGCAGCTTTGACAGGGTGCTTTCTGGGGCCAACGTCCTGACTTTC.